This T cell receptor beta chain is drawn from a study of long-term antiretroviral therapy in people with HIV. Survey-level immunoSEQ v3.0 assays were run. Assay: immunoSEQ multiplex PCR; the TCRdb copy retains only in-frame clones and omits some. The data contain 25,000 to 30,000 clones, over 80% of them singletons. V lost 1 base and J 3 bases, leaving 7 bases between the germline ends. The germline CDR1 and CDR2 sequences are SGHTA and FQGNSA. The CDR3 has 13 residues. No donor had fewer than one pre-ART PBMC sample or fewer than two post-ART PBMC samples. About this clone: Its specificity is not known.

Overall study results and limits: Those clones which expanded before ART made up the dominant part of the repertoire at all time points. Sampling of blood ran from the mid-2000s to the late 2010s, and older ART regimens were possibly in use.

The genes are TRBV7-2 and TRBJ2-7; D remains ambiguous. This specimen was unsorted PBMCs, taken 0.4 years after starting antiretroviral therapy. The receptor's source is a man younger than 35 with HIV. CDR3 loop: CASSLGFLYEQYF. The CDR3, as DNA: TGTGCCAGCAGCTTAGGGTTTCTCTACGAGCAGTACTTC.